The table lists the clone carrying this T cell receptor beta chain with a few counts. Its antigen is undetermined. This sample is part of a study of blood T cells in healthy people across ages. Broader study findings: Long-lived donors exceeded aged donors in naive CD4+ cells and diversity.

Per germline, CDR1 MGHRA and CDR2 YSYEKL. The CDR3 runs to 12 residues. Trimming left V 3 bases short and J 9 bases short, with 9 bases between. For the second PCR, which ran for roughly 7 to 11 cycles, a sample-barcoded 5' primer and a J-beta primer mix were used. One entry per CDR3 protein results from TCRdb running MiXCR on the 5' RACE reads. The sample lists some 1.5 million distinct CDR3 sequences, roughly 27% occurring once. Sample: blood. This receptor was taken from a woman aged 25 to 39 in good health. The chain uses TRBV4-1 and TRBJ2-1; D perhaps matches TRBD2 (5 bases). CDR3 nucleotides: TGCGCCAGCAGCCAGGAGGTCAGTGAGCAGTTCTTC. Its protein product is CASSQEVSEQFF.